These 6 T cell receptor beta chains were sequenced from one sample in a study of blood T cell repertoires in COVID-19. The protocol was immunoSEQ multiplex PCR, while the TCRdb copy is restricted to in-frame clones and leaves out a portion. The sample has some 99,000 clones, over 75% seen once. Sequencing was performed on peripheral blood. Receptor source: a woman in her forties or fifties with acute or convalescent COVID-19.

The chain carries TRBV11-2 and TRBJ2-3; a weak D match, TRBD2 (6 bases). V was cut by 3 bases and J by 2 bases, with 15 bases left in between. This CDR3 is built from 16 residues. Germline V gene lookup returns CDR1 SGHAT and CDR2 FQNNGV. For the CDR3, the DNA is TGTGCCAGCAGCTTTAATGCGGGGCCAAACACAGATACGCAGTATTTT. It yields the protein CASSFNAGPNTDTQYF.

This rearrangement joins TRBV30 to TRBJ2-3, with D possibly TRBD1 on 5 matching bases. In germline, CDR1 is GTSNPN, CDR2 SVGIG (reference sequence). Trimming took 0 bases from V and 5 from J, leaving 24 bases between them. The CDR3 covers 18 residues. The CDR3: CAWSVGVLESYLRDTQYF. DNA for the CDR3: TGTGCCTGGAGTGTAGGGGTGCTCGAGTCCTATCTACGAGATACGCAGTATTTT. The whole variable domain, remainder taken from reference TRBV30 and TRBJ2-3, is SQTIHQWPATLVQPVGSPLSLECTVEGTSNPNLYWYRQAAGRGLQLLFYSVGIGQISSEVPQNLSASRPQDRQFILSSKKLLLSDSGFYLCAWSVGVLESYLRDTQYFGPGTRLTVL.

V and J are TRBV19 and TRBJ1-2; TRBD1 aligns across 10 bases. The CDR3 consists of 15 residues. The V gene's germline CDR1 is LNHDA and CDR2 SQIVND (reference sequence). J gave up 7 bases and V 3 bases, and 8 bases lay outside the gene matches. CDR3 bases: TGTGCCAGTAGTATGAGAGGACAGGGGGGACTTGGCTACACCTTC. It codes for CASSMRGQGGLGYTF.

In DNA, the CDR3 is TGCGCCAGCAGCTTGGTCCCGGGGAACACTGAAGCTTTCTTT. Its protein is CASSLVPGNTEAFF. The V and J genes are TRBV5-1 and TRBJ1-1; D unclear. The CDR3 totals 14 residues. Germline V gene sequence: CDR1 SGHRS, CDR2 YFSETQ. The V gene lost 0 bases and the J gene lost 1 base, with 7 bases spanning the gap.

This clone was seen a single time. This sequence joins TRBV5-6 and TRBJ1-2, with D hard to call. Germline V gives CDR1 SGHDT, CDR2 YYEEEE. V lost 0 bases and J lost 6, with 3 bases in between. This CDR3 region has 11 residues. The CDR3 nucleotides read TGTGCCAGCAGCTTGGCCAATGGCTACACCTTC. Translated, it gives CASSLANGYTF.

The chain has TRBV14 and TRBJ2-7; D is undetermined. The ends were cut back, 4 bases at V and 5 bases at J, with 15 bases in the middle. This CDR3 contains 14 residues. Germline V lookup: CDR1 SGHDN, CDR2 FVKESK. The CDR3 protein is CASSLRPYGDEQYF. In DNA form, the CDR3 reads TGTGCCAGCAGCCTCAGACCGTACGGAGACGAGCAGTACTTC.